This T cell receptor (beta chain) was sequenced during a study of CD4 T cells in relation to SARS-CoV-2 and coronaviruses. The data were produced by immunoSEQ multiplex PCR, yet TCRdb's version contains in-frame clones alone and is incomplete. The sample lists 40,000 or so clones, less than 85% occurring once. For less than eleven days, 10^5 sorted CD4+ cells grew with T cell-depleted PBMCs and CEF. In the case of this clone: The antigen remains undetermined.

CDR3 size: 15 residues. Looked up from germline, CDR1 is MDHEN and CDR2 is SYDVKM. V shed 5 bases, J shed 7 bases, and the junction held 11 bases outside the gene matches. This chain connects TRBV28 to TRBJ1-2, with TRBD1 identical over 9 bases. The clonotype comes from an adult with COVID-19. The sample comprised naive CD4+ T cells from PBMCs, cultured in vitro. Subset given: naive CD4+ T cells isolated by negative enrichment. DNA of the CDR3: TGTGCCAGCAGTCTGACAGGGGGAAAGCAAGCTGGCTACACCTTC. Translation gives CASSLTGGKQAGYTF.